This TCR beta chain was sequenced during a study of control samples from healthy donors and cancer patients. Assay used: immunoSEQ multiplex PCR; TCRdb lists only in-frame clones, some missing. The table has around 94,000 clones, approximately 86% seen once; the top ten hold 1.3%. CDR1 is SGHTA and CDR2 is FQGNSA in the germline V gene. V dropped 3 bases and J dropped 7 bases, with 22 bases sitting between them. CDR3 size: 17 residues. The sample was blood. The clonotype comes from a woman in her forties or fifties in good health. The chain combines TRBV7-2 with TRBJ2-4; D gene unclear. The CDR3 sequence: CASSFNPQAIISNIQYF. CDR3 in DNA: TGTGCCAGCAGCTTTAACCCGCAGGCCATAATATCCAACATTCAGTACTTC.